Listed here are 9 T cell receptor beta chains from one sample, sequenced in a study of OX40 agonist ivuxolimab in advanced cancers. The library was generated by the immunoSEQ multiplex PCR assay. TCRdb obtained this table from immuneACCESS and retained in-frame rearrangements with V and J assigned. These tables miss some clones; where compared with another copy, unresolved V genes account for less than half of the shortfall, and the remainder is unexplained. For this sample the table gives 23,000 or so clones, of which approximately 85% were detected only once. In total, the top ten clones hold about 31% of the sample. The sample in question was CD4+ or CD8+ T cells sorted from blood, obtained in a trial of the OX40 agonist ivuxolimab. The origin of the receptors is an adult with an advanced solid tumor such as melanoma, head and neck, liver or kidney cancer.

The chain employs TRBV15 and TRBJ2-2; D unclear. V lost 4 bases, J lost 1 base, and 7 bases lay in between. Germline V gene sequence: CDR1 LNHNV, CDR2 YYDKDF (reference sequence). This CDR3 spans 14 amino acids. The CDR3 DNA is TGTGCCACCAGCACCGCAATGAACACCGGGGAGCTGTTTTTT. It is translated as CATSTAMNTGELFF.

This chain uses TRBV5-1 with TRBJ2-2; maybe TRBD1 (6 bases). Looked up from germline, CDR1 is SGHRS and CDR2 is YFSETQ. CDR3 length equals 14 residues. V was shortened by 4 bases and J by 2 bases, with 9 bases between the two germline ends. DNA of the CDR3: TGCGCCAGCAGCCAGGGACACAACACCGGGGAGCTGTTTTTT. It specifies CASSQGHNTGELFF.

This clone turned up a few times. The same CDR3 arises from other DNA sequences in this sample as well. The chain is built from TRBV6-1 and TRBJ2-7, with TRBD2 identical over 7 bases. Germline loops: CDR1 MNHNS, CDR2 SASEGT. V lost 1 base and J lost 1; bases outside the gene matches: 4. This CDR3 comprises 15 residues. The CDR3 loop is CASSEGSGGSYEQYF. The CDR3 region has the DNA TGTGCCAGCAGTGAAGGATCCGGGGGGTCCTACGAGCAGTACTTC.

In its sample, this clone was seen once. The chain has TRBV6-1 and TRBJ1-2, with D unresolved. Trimming shortened V by 3 bases and J by 3 bases, and 5 bases separated the two germline ends. The CDR3 has 12 residues. CDR1 and CDR2 from the germline V gene are MNHNS and SASEGT. The CDR3, as DNA: TGTGCCAGCAGTGACAGTTACTATGGCTACACCTTC. This sequence encodes CASSDSYYGYTF.

The chain couples TRBV30 to TRBJ1-6; no clear D gene. CDR1 is GTSNPN and CDR2 is SVGIG in the germline V gene (reference sequence). The CDR3 runs 11 residues. V lost 5 bases to trimming and J lost 5 bases, with 4 bases between them. The CDR3 nucleotides read TGTGCCTGGGGGGATAATTCACCCCTCCACTTT. This encodes CAWGDNSPLHF.

The V gene is TRBV15, the J gene TRBJ2-1, with a possible D match to TRBD2 (6 bases). This CDR3 contains 17 residues. Germline CDR1 reads LNHNV; CDR2 reads YYDKDF (reference sequence). Trimming shortened V by 0 bases and J by 0 bases, and 12 bases separated the two germline ends. The CDR3 reads CATSRDLSSGSYNEQFF. DNA for the CDR3: TGTGCCACCAGCAGAGATCTTAGTAGCGGCTCCTACAATGAGCAGTTCTTC.

This rearrangement joins TRBV9 to TRBJ2-1, with D possibly TRBD2 on 6 matching bases. Trimming left V 7 bases short and J 2 bases short, with 7 bases between. This CDR3 has 12 residues. Germline CDR1 and CDR2: SGDLS and YYNGEE. The CDR3 reads CASGTPYNEQFF. The CDR3 nucleotides read TGTGCCAGCGGGACTCCCTACAATGAGCAGTTCTTC.

The V call is TRBV27, the J call TRBJ2-1, with a weak D call TRBD1 (5 bases). The CDR3 is made up of 15 amino acids. In germline, CDR1 is MNHEY, CDR2 SMNVEV (reference sequence). V lost 2 bases, J lost 3 bases, and 11 bases lay in between. CDR3 nucleotides: TGTGCCAGCAGTTTAATTCCCAGGGACTACAATGAGCAGTTCTTC. Translated: CASSLIPRDYNEQFF.

The rearrangement links TRBV28 to TRBJ1-6, with unresolved D. The CDR3 consists of 15 residues. Germline-derived CDR1 and CDR2 are MDHEN and SYDVKM. V dropped 2 bases and J dropped 10 bases, with 15 bases sitting between them. The CDR3 spells CASSLGRDPFSPLHF. CDR3 sequence (DNA): TGTGCCAGCAGTTTAGGCAGAGACCCTTTCTCACCCCTCCACTTT.